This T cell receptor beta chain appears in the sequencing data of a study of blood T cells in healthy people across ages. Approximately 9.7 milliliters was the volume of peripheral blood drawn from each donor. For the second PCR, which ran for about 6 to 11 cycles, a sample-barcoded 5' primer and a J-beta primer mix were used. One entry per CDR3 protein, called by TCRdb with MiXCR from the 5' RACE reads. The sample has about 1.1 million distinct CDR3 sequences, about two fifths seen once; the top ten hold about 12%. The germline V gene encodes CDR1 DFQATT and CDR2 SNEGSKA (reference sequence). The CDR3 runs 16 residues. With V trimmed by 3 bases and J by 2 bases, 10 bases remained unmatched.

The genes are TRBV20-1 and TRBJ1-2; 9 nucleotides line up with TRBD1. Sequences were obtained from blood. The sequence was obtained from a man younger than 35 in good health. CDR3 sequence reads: CSARGTGGVVNYGYTF. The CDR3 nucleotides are TGCAGTGCTAGGGGTACAGGGGGCGTCGTGAACTATGGCTACACCTTC.